The 21 T cell receptor beta chains listed next were all sequenced from one sample in a study of blood T cell repertoires in COVID-19. Method: immunoSEQ multiplex PCR; TCRdb's copy keeps in-frame clones and lacks some. The table lists 170,000 or so clones, more than 85% of them singletons. Input material: PBMCs or T cells enriched from blood (not recorded which). Receptors were obtained from a woman aged 45-65 years who had recovered from COVID-19.

This chain joins TRBV27 and TRBJ1-4, with D perhaps matching TRBD1 (6 bases). V lost 3 bases and J 8 bases, leaving 10 bases between the germline ends. The CDR3 loop spans 13 amino acids. Germline V CDR1 and CDR2: MNHEY, SMNVEV (reference sequence). CDR3 coding DNA: TGTGCCAGCAGTTTCAGGGGTCGAGAAAAACTGTTTTTT. The encoded protein is CASSFRGREKLFF.

This rearrangement joins TRBV12-3 or TRBV12-4 to TRBJ1-1, with D maybe TRBD1 (5 bases). CDR3 length: 13 amino acids. Trimming left V 6 bases short and J 5 bases short, with 13 bases between. In DNA form, the CDR3 reads TGTGCCAGCAGCACACAGGAAGTAACTGAAGCTTTCTTT. This encodes CASSTQEVTEAFF.

V gene TRBV6-6 combines with J gene TRBJ1-6, with 8 bases that match TRBD1. Trimming removed 4 bases from V and 7 bases from J; junction bases left unmatched: 6. The germline CDR1 and CDR2 sequences are MNHNY and SVGAGI (reference sequence). The length of the CDR3 is 15 residues. This CDR3 is CASSSGGPWNSPLHF. The DNA for the CDR3 is TGTGCCAGCAGTTCAGGGGGCCCCTGGAATTCACCCCTCCACTTT.

The rearrangement joins TRBV5-4 to TRBJ2-3, with TRBD2 matching over 13 bases. The germline V gene encodes CDR1 SGHNT and CDR2 YYREEE (reference sequence). V lost 1 base to trimming and J lost 5 bases; unmatched junction nucleotides: 1. The CDR3 has 15 amino acids. The CDR3 region has the DNA TGTGCCAGCAGCTTGAGACTAGCGGGAGGAGATACGCAGTATTTT. Translation: CASSLRLAGGDTQYF.

The chain is built from TRBV6-5 and TRBJ2-7; 8 nucleotides agree with TRBD2. CDR3 length equals 14 residues. V lost 4 bases and J lost 4; bases outside the gene matches: 6. Germline loops: CDR1 MNHEY, CDR2 SVGAGI. CDR3 residues: CASSFTSGRYEQYF. CDR3 DNA sequence: TGTGCCAGCAGTTTTACTAGCGGACGGTACGAGCAGTACTTC.

The chain employs TRBV7-2 and TRBJ1-2; 11 nucleotides align to TRBD1. This CDR3 is 16 amino acids long. Germline CDR1 is SGHTA and CDR2 is FQGNSA. V gave up 5 bases and J gave up 1 base; unmatched junction bases: 6. The CDR3 protein is CASSPGTGGYNYGYTF. As DNA, the CDR3 is TGTGCCAGCAGCCCCGGGACAGGGGGTTATAACTATGGCTACACCTTC.

As regards this clone: The DNA is left out, because the CDR3 cannot be placed on it with certainty; the CDR3 is given as TCRdb lists it. The J gene is TRBJ2-7, the V gene TRBV21-1; the table assigns TRBD2, which was not confirmed against the DNA. TRBV21-1 is a pseudogene. The CDR3 totals 16 residues, both ends included. CDR3 residues: CASSKVGGGISYEQYF.

This chain uses TRBV4-1 with TRBJ1-2; 8 nucleotides align to TRBD1. Looked up from germline, CDR1 is MGHRA and CDR2 is YSYEKL. The CDR3 consists of 15 residues. V dropped 5 bases and J dropped 2; count of bases not matched to a gene: 7. CDR3 DNA sequence: TGCGCCAGCAGCTCCTGGACAGGGCCCAACTATGGCTACACCTTC. Protein product: CASSSWTGPNYGYTF.

The CDR3, as DNA: TGTGCCAGCAGTTTGAGCGGGAGAGTTCGGGAGCAGTACTTC. This translates into CASSLSGRVREQYF. The chain has TRBV28 and TRBJ2-7; 8 bases map to TRBD2. CDR3 size: 14 residues. Germline V lookup: CDR1 MDHEN, CDR2 SYDVKM. V shed 3 bases, J shed 7 bases, and the junction held 8 bases outside the gene matches.

The count of this clone is one. The rearrangement uses TRBV28 and TRBJ2-1; 15 bases line up with TRBD2. Germline CDR1 MDHEN, CDR2 SYDVKM. The length of the CDR3 is 16 residues. The V and J ends lost 3 bases and 6 bases, in that order; junction bases with no gene match: 3. CDR3 coding DNA: TGTGCCAGCAGTTTCCGGACTAGCGGGAGGGGCAATGAGCAGTTCTTC. It specifies CASSFRTSGRGNEQFF. The full variable domain, its missing parts supplied by reference TRBV28 and TRBJ2-1, is DVKVTQSSRYLVKRTGEKVFLECVQDMDHENMFWYRQDPGLGLRLIYFSYDVKMKEKGDIPEGYSVSREKKERFSLILESASTNQTSMYLCASSFRTSGRGNEQFFGPGTRLTVL.

V usage is TRBV5-1 and J usage is TRBJ2-4; maybe TRBD1 (6 bases). In germline, CDR1 is SGHRS, CDR2 YFSETQ. The CDR3 totals 15 residues. V lost 0 bases, J lost 7 bases, and 14 bases lay in between. Written as DNA, the CDR3 is TGCGCCAGCAGCTTGGAGGGGGTTACTTGGAACATTCAGTACTTC. It yields the protein CASSLEGVTWNIQYF.

The genes are TRBV2 and TRBJ2-2; 7 positions match TRBD1. Germline-derived CDR1 and CDR2 are SNHLY and FYNNEI. Trimming cost V 6 bases and J 6 bases; bases outside gene matches: 4. The length of the CDR3 is 13 residues. The CDR3: CASRADRAGELFF. CDR3 coding DNA: TGTGCCAGCAGAGCTGACAGGGCCGGGGAGCTGTTTTTT.

The chain is built from TRBV6-2 or TRBV6-3 and TRBJ2-1; tentative D call: TRBD2 (6 bases). Trimming pared 5 bases from V and 0 bases from J, leaving 11 bases between. Germline V gene sequence: CDR1 MNHEY, CDR2 SVGEGT. This CDR3 has 15 residues. The CDR3 DNA follows: TGTGCCAGCAGTGAGGGAGGCACCTCCTACAATGAGCAGTTCTTC. Amino acid sequence: CASSEGGTSYNEQFF.

This chain links TRBV2 with TRBJ1-5; D not resolved. The CDR3 is made up of 13 amino acids. Germline V gene lookup returns CDR1 SNHLY and CDR2 FYNNEI. Between the trimmed V and J ends, which lost 8 bases and 1 base, there was a span of 9 bases. CDR3 residues: CASGGISNQPQHF. The CDR3 nucleotides read TGTGCCAGCGGAGGGATAAGCAATCAGCCCCAGCATTTT. Using reference TRBV2 and TRBJ1-5 for the parts outside the CDR3, the full variable domain is EPEVTQTPSHQVTQMGQEVILRCVPISNHLYFYWYRQILGQKVEFLVSFYNNEISEKSEIFDDQFSVERPDGSNFTLKIRSTKLEDSAMYFCASGGISNQPQHFGDGTRLSIL.

The rearrangement links TRBV28 to TRBJ2-2; D possibly corresponds to TRBD1 (6 bases). The V gene lost 6 bases and the J gene lost 5 bases, with 16 bases spanning the gap. Germline V gene sequence: CDR1 MDHEN, CDR2 SYDVKM. CDR3 length equals 15 residues. CDR3 in DNA: TGTGCCAGCAGGTACGACAGGCACCCAACCGGGGAGCTGTTTTTT. Encoded protein: CASRYDRHPTGELFF.

The chain links TRBV9 to TRBJ1-5; no clear D gene. CDR3 length: 14 amino acids. Germline loops: CDR1 SGDLS, CDR2 YYNGEE. Deletions cut 3 bases from V and 0 bases from J, with 7 bases between. CDR3 amino acids: CASSGPNSNQPQHF. The CDR3 nucleotides read TGTGCCAGCAGCGGGCCGAATAGCAATCAGCCCCAGCATTTT.

The CDR3 coding sequence is TGTGCCAGCAGTCACGACTATCCACCCGTTACGCAGTACTTC. Translated: CASSHDYPPVTQYF. The gene calls are TRBV6-6 and TRBJ2-5, with D possibly matching TRBD2 (5 bases). The CDR3 loop spans 14 amino acids. Germline V gene sequence: CDR1 MNHNY, CDR2 SVGAGI (reference sequence). The V gene lost 5 bases and the J gene lost 11 bases, with 21 bases spanning the gap.

CDR3 in DNA: TGCGCCAGCAGTCGTTCCCGGCAGCGGGAGTTGACAGATACGCAGTATTTT. Its translation is CASSRSRQRELTDTQYF. The chain employs TRBV5-1 and TRBJ2-3; TRBD2 matches at 8 bases. After removal of 5 bases from V and 3 bases from J, the junction contained 14 bases not matched to a gene. This CDR3 has 17 residues. The germline CDR1 and CDR2 sequences are SGHRS and YFSETQ. The full variable domain, in which reference TRBV5-1 and TRBJ2-3 provide the parts outside the CDR3, is KAGVTQTPRYLIKTRGQQVTLSCSPISGHRSVSWYQQTPGQGLQFLFEYFSETQRNKGNFPGRFSGRQFSNSRSEMNVSTLELGDSALYLCASSRSRQRELTDTQYFGPGTRLTVL.

V gene TRBV25-1 combines with J gene TRBJ2-5; 9 nucleotides line up with TRBD1. CDR3 length: 14 amino acids. Trimming removed 6 bases from V and 4 bases from J; junction bases left unmatched: 6. Germline values: CDR1 MGHDK, CDR2 SYGVNS. The CDR3 region is CASRGTGKGETQYF. The CDR3 nucleotides read TGTGCCAGCAGGGGGACAGGGAAGGGAGAGACCCAGTACTTC.

The chain joins TRBV5-1 to TRBJ2-7; 9 bases agree with TRBD1. Germline CDR1 and CDR2: SGHRS and YFSETQ. The CDR3 extends over 15 amino acids. The ends lost 4 bases at V and 6 bases at J; junction bases unmatched: 11. The CDR3 spells CASSPSGRQGGEQYF. CDR3 DNA sequence: TGCGCCAGCAGCCCCTCCGGTCGACAGGGGGGCGAGCAGTACTTC. Full variable domain (remainder filled in from reference TRBV5-1 and TRBJ2-7): KAGVTQTPRYLIKTRGQQVTLSCSPISGHRSVSWYQQTPGQGLQFLFEYFSETQRNKGNFPGRFSGRQFSNSRSEMNVSTLELGDSALYLCASSPSGRQGGEQYFGPGTRLTVT.

The J gene is TRBJ1-1, the V gene TRBV3-1 (or the pseudogene TRBV3-2); a possible D gene is TRBD1 (6 bases). Germline CDR1 reads LGHDT; CDR2 reads YNNKEL (reference sequence). CDR3 length: 11 residues. Trimming left V 6 bases short and J 4 bases short, with 6 bases between. CDR3 sequence (DNA): TGTGCCAGCAGGGGGGCCACTGAAGCTTTCTTT. Translation: CASRGATEAFF.